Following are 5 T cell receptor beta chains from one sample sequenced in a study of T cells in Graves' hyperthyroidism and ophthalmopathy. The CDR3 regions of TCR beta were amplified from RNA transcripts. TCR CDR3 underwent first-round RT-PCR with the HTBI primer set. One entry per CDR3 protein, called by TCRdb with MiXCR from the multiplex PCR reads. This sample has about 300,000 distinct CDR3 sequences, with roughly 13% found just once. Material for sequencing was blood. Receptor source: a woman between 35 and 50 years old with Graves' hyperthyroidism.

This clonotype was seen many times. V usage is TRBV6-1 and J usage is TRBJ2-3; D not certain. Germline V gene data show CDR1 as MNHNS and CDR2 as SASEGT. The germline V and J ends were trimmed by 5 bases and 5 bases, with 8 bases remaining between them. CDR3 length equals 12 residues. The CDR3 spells CASSRPGDTQYF. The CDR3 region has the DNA TGTGCCAGCAGTAGGCCTGGAGATACGCAGTATTTT.

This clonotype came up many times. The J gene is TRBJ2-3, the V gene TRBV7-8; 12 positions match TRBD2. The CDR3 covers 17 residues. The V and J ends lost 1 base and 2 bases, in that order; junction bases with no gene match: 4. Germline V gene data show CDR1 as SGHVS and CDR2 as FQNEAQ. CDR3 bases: TGTGCCAGCAGCTTAGTTAGACTAGCGGGGGCCACAGATACGCAGTATTTT. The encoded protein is CASSLVRLAGATDTQYF.

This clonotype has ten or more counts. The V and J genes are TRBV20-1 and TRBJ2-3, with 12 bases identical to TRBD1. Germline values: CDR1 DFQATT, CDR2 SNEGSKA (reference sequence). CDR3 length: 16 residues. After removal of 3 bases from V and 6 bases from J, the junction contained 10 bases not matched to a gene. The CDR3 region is CSARGVGTGGWDTQYF. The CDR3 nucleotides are TGCAGTGCTAGGGGGGTGGGGACAGGGGGCTGGGATACGCAGTATTTT.

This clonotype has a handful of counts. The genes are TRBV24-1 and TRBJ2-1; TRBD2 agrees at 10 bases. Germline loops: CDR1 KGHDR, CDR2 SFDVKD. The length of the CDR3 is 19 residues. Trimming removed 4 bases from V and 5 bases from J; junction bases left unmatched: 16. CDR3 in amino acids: CATSDTPHSGRRVHNEQFF. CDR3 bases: TGTGCCACCAGTGACACCCCCCATAGCGGGAGGAGGGTTCACAATGAGCAGTTCTTC.

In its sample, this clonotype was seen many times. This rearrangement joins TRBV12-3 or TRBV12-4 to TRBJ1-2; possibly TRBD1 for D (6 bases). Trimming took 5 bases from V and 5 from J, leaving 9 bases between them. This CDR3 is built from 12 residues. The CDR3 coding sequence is TGTGCCAGCAGTCTCGGACAGTATGGCTACACCTTC. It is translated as CASSLGQYGYTF.